This passage covers 20 T cell receptor beta chains from one sample sequenced in a study of OX40 agonist ivuxolimab in advanced cancers. Libraries were prepared by immunoSEQ multiplex PCR; TCRdb keeps only in-frame clonotypes and omits some of them. There are around 100,000 clones in the sample; 90% occur only once, and roughly 0.15% lies in the top ten. The sequenced sample was CD4+ or CD8+ T cells sorted from blood, obtained in a trial of the OX40 agonist ivuxolimab. The receptor set was obtained from an adult with an advanced solid tumor such as melanoma, head and neck, liver or kidney cancer.

The chain couples TRBV5-6 to TRBJ2-1, with TRBD1 matching 7 bases. Germline values: CDR1 SGHDT, CDR2 YYEEEE. This CDR3 comprises 16 residues. Trimming removed 4 bases from V and 0 bases from J; junction bases left unmatched: 7. The CDR3 spells CASSPGQASSYNEQFF. Written as DNA, the CDR3 is TGTGCCAGCAGCCCTGGACAGGCGAGCTCCTACAATGAGCAGTTCTTC.

The V and J genes are TRBV2 and TRBJ2-7; D possibly matches TRBD1 or TRBD2 (5 bases each). Trimming removed 5 bases from V and 0 bases from J, with 14 bases in between. The CDR3 extends over 15 amino acids. Germline V gene sequence: CDR1 SNHLY, CDR2 FYNNEI. CDR3 in DNA: TGTGCCAGCAGTCGGGACGTAAGCGGCTCCTACGAGCAGTACTTC. Translated, it gives CASSRDVSGSYEQYF.

V gene TRBV5-6 combines with J gene TRBJ1-2; D is ambiguous. Germline lookup yields CDR1 SGHDT and CDR2 YYEEEE. The V end lost 0 bases, the J end lost 4 bases, and 16 bases lay between the germline ends. The CDR3 has 16 amino acids. This chain's CDR3 is CASSLVGRSPGYGYTF. The CDR3 DNA reads TGTGCCAGCAGCTTGGTGGGTCGTTCCCCGGGCTATGGCTACACCTTC.

The CDR3 bases are TGTGCCAGCAGCTTGGCCGTCCCAAGCTCCTACAATGAGCAGTTCTTC. As protein: CASSLAVPSSYNEQFF. The chain couples TRBV5-8 to TRBJ2-1; D unclear. The germline V and J ends were trimmed by 0 bases and 0 bases, with 10 bases remaining between them. This CDR3 has 16 residues. The V gene's germline CDR1 is SGHTS and CDR2 YDEGEE.

The J gene is TRBJ1-4, the V gene TRBV6-1, with D possibly matching TRBD1 (5 bases). V shed 0 bases and J shed 7 bases, with 15 bases lying between them. Per the germline V gene, CDR1 is MNHNS and CDR2 is SASEGT. The CDR3 has 16 residues. As DNA, the CDR3 is TGTGCCAGCAGTGAAGCGTTGGGCAGGGCGACTGAAAAACTGTTTTTT. Amino acid sequence: CASSEALGRATEKLFF.

This chain links TRBV9 with TRBJ2-6, with D possibly matching TRBD1 (5 bases). The CDR3 runs 15 residues. Trimming left V 2 bases short and J 0 bases short, with 6 bases between. Germline assignment: CDR1 SGDLS and CDR2 YYNGEE. The CDR3 reads CASSVGLSGANVLTF. The CDR3 DNA reads TGTGCCAGCAGCGTGGGGCTCTCTGGGGCCAACGTCCTGACTTTC.

The chain is built from TRBV5-1 and TRBJ2-3, with unresolved D. Germline CDR1 SGHRS, CDR2 YFSETQ. This CDR3 contains 18 residues. Trimming stripped 2 bases from V and 1 base from J, with 20 bases between. DNA of the CDR3: TGCGCCAGCAGCTTTGGGCTCATCGAAAGACGGCGCACAGATACGCAGTATTTT. As protein: CASSFGLIERRRTDTQYF.

Only one count was recorded for this clone. The gene calls are TRBV23-1 and TRBJ1-5; D is unresolved. TRBV23-1 is treated as an ORF (open reading frame) with a function not yet certain. Trimming removed 2 bases from V and 2 bases from J, with 10 bases in between. This CDR3 spans 15 amino acids. The CDR3 region has the DNA TGCGCCAGCAGTCAAGCCCGACGGTGCAATCAGCCCCAGCATTTT. Translated, it gives CASSQARRCNQPQHF.

This clone occurred a few times. V gene TRBV5-8 combines with J gene TRBJ2-5; the match to TRBD2 covers 7 bases. The J segment lost 1 base and the V segment lost 3 bases, leaving 9 bases of the junction unmatched. This CDR3 is built from 16 residues. Germline V lookup: CDR1 SGHTS, CDR2 YDEGEE. In DNA form, the CDR3 reads TGTGCCAGCAGCTCCGGGATAGCGGGCCGCCAAGAGACCCAGTACTTC. It specifies CASSSGIAGRQETQYF. The whole variable domain, filled in from reference TRBV5-8 and TRBJ2-5, reads EAGVTQSPTHLIKTRGQQATLRCSPISGHTSVYWYQQALGLGLQFLLWYDEGEERNRGNFPPRFSGRQFPNYSSELNVNALELEDSALYLCASSSGIAGRQETQYFGPGTRLLVL.

J is TRBJ2-1 and V is TRBV7-9; 11 positions agree with TRBD2. The CDR3 loop spans 16 amino acids. V lost 5 bases to trimming and J lost 6 bases; unmatched junction nucleotides: 9. Germline V gives CDR1 SEHNR, CDR2 FQNEAQ (reference sequence). The CDR3 nucleotides are TGTGCCAGCAGCCCTGCCGGACTAGCGGGCCTCAATGAGCAGTTCTTC. Translating it yields CASSPAGLAGLNEQFF. The complete variable domain, with remaining parts taken from reference TRBV7-9 and TRBJ2-1, reads DTGVSQNPRHKITKRGQNVTFRCDPISEHNRLYWYRQTLGQGPEFLTYFQNEAQLEKSRLLSDRFSAERPKGSFSTLEIQRTEQGDSAMYLCASSPAGLAGLNEQFFGPGTRLTVL.

This clone was detected once. The rearrangement joins TRBV19 to TRBJ2-2; D call uncertain. The CDR3 loop spans 15 amino acids. Trimming stripped 6 bases from V and 0 bases from J, with 11 bases between. Per the germline V gene, CDR1 is LNHDA and CDR2 is SQIVND (reference sequence). DNA for the CDR3: TGTGCCAGTAGAATGGACCTGTCGAACACCGGGGAGCTGTTTTTT. Amino acids: CASRMDLSNTGELFF.

This rearrangement joins TRBV6-1 to TRBJ2-5; a possible D gene is TRBD2 (6 bases). Looked up from germline, CDR1 is MNHNS and CDR2 is SASEGT. Between the trimmed V and J ends, which lost 2 bases and 1 base, there was a span of 17 bases. This CDR3 has 17 amino acids. The chain's CDR3 is CASSEIKTRAGQETQYF. CDR3 coding DNA: TGTGCCAGCAGTGAAATAAAGACTAGAGCCGGCCAAGAGACCCAGTACTTC.

The rearrangement links TRBV28 to TRBJ2-3; 7 bases are a match to TRBD1. The CDR3 covers 15 residues. V lost 6 bases to trimming and J lost 1 base; unmatched junction nucleotides: 7. From germline, CDR1 is MDHEN and CDR2 SYDVKM. CDR3 nucleotides: TGTGCCAGCAGCAGTCCCGGGACAGGCACAGATACGCAGTATTTT. This translates into CASSSPGTGTDTQYF.

The chain couples TRBV7-2 to TRBJ2-1; TRBD2 aligns across 12 bases. CDR1 is SGHTA, CDR2 FQGNSA, per germline. The CDR3 length is 14 residues. V dropped 4 bases and J dropped 10; count of bases not matched to a gene: 5. Written as DNA, the CDR3 is TGTGCCAGCAGCTCAACACTAGCGGGAGGAGAGCAGTTCTTC. Its translation is CASSSTLAGGEQFF.

V usage is TRBV9 and J usage is TRBJ2-1, with 7 positions matching TRBD2. Germline values: CDR1 SGDLS, CDR2 YYNGEE. This CDR3 has 15 amino acids. V was clipped by 4 bases and J by 5 bases; unmatched bases: 9. The DNA for the CDR3 is TGTGCCAGCAGCCTAGCGGCCCTAACCCACAATGAGCAGTTCTTC. Translation: CASSLAALTHNEQFF. The full variable domain, rest sourced from reference TRBV9 and TRBJ2-1, is DSGVTQTPKHLITATGQRVTLRCSPRSGDLSVYWYQQSLDQGLQFLIQYYNGEERAKGNILERFSAQQFPDLHSELNLSSLELGDSALYFCASSLAALTHNEQFFGPGTRLTVL.

The chain combines TRBV27 with TRBJ2-1; 11 bases line up with TRBD2. Losses at the gene ends were 2 bases for V and 0 bases for J; bases not matched to a gene: 9. The CDR3 is made up of 19 amino acids. Germline V gene data show CDR1 as MNHEY and CDR2 as SMNVEV (reference sequence). The CDR3 loop is CASSLGLAGRGLSYNEQFF. In DNA form, the CDR3 reads TGTGCCAGCAGTTTAGGACTAGCGGGTAGAGGTCTCTCCTACAATGAGCAGTTCTTC.

The chain employs TRBV5-4 and TRBJ1-1; no definite D call. The CDR3 totals 11 residues. Per the germline V gene, CDR1 is SGHNT and CDR2 is YYREEE (reference sequence). V dropped 2 bases and J dropped 8 bases, with 7 bases sitting between them. CDR3 sequence reads: CASSFRREAFF. The CDR3 nucleotides read TGTGCCAGCAGCTTTAGGAGGGAAGCTTTCTTT.

CDR3 DNA sequence: TGTGCCTGGGGGTTCTGGCAGGGTATGGGGGAGCAGTACTTC. Translation: CAWGFWQGMGEQYF. The chain links TRBV30 to TRBJ2-7; possibly TRBD1 for D (5 bases). Trimming pared 5 bases from V and 7 bases from J, leaving 21 bases between. This CDR3 is built from 14 residues. Germline CDR1 GTSNPN, CDR2 SVGIG (reference sequence).

The V gene is TRBV2, the J gene TRBJ1-6; 8 bases match TRBD1. V dropped 6 bases and J dropped 8; count of bases not matched to a gene: 3. The CDR3 has 13 amino acids. In germline, CDR1 is SNHLY, CDR2 FYNNEI. The CDR3 reads CASRQGVDSPLHF. The CDR3 DNA sequence: TGTGCCAGCAGACAGGGGGTAGATTCACCCCTCCACTTT. The full variable domain, rest sourced from reference TRBV2 and TRBJ1-6, is EPEVTQTPSHQVTQMGQEVILRCVPISNHLYFYWYRQILGQKVEFLVSFYNNEISEKSEIFDDQFSVERPDGSNFTLKIRSTKLEDSAMYFCASRQGVDSPLHFGNGTRLTVT.

This chain connects TRBV13 to TRBJ2-1, with D unclear. The CDR3 has 13 residues. Germline V gives CDR1 PRHDT, CDR2 FYEKMQ (reference sequence). Trimming took 3 bases from V and 7 from J, leaving 10 bases between them. For the CDR3, the DNA is TGTGCCAGCAGCTTTGATCGGAAAAATGAGCAGTTCTTC. It is translated as CASSFDRKNEQFF.